What follows are 26 T cell receptor beta chains derived from one specimen sequenced in a study of blood T cell repertoires in COVID-19. Sequenced by immunoSEQ multiplex PCR; TCRdb stores in-frame clones only, minus some. The sample has about 280,000 clones; approximately 85% are singletons. The source material was peripheral blood. These receptors were obtained from a man aged 50 or older with active or convalescent COVID-19.

The gene calls are TRBV28 and TRBJ1-2; D not resolved. The CDR3 consists of 12 residues. Trimming pared 5 bases from V and 6 bases from J, leaving 10 bases between. Germline V gene data show CDR1 as MDHEN and CDR2 as SYDVKM. The CDR3 protein is CASSIPVDGYTF. CDR3 in DNA: TGTGCCAGCAGTATCCCGGTTGATGGCTACACCTTC.

V gene TRBV30 combines with J gene TRBJ1-6; tentative D call: TRBD1 (5 bases). Germline CDR1 and CDR2: GTSNPN and SVGIG (reference sequence). The CDR3 extends over 15 amino acids. The V gene lost 0 bases and the J gene lost 5 bases, with 11 bases spanning the gap. CDR3 sequence (DNA): TGTGCCTGGAGTGTCCTTTGGGGGGATAATTCACCCCTCCACTTT. Residues: CAWSVLWGDNSPLHF. Filled out from reference TRBV30 and TRBJ1-6, the complete variable domain reads SQTIHQWPATLVQPVGSPLSLECTVEGTSNPNLYWYRQAAGRGLQLLFYSVGIGQISSEVPQNLSASRPQDRQFILSSKKLLLSDSGFYLCAWSVLWGDNSPLHFGNGTRLTVT.

This sequence joins TRBV2 and TRBJ2-7; 14 positions match TRBD2. J was trimmed by 1 base and V by 3 bases; bases with no gene match: 8. Germline CDR1 SNHLY, CDR2 FYNNEI. CDR3 size: 18 residues. The CDR3 protein is CASSDVVGTSGRSYEQYF. CDR3 DNA sequence: TGTGCCAGCAGTGACGTGGTTGGGACTAGCGGGAGATCCTACGAGCAGTACTTC. Variable domain in full (rest from reference TRBV2 and TRBJ2-7): EPEVTQTPSHQVTQMGQEVILRCVPISNHLYFYWYRQILGQKVEFLVSFYNNEISEKSEIFDDQFSVERPDGSNFTLKIRSTKLEDSAMYFCASSDVVGTSGRSYEQYFGPGTRLTVT.

In this sample, this clone turned up a few times. The chain combines TRBV19 with TRBJ1-5; perhaps TRBD1 as D (5 bases). The germline V and J ends were trimmed by 5 bases and 5 bases, with 16 bases remaining between them. This CDR3 has 15 amino acids. The germline CDR1 and CDR2 sequences are LNHDA and SQIVND (reference sequence). The CDR3: CASSDSGGSHQPQHF. The CDR3 DNA reads TGTGCCAGTAGTGACAGCGGCGGGAGTCATCAGCCCCAGCATTTT.

The gene calls are TRBV29-1 and TRBJ1-2; a weak D match, TRBD1 (5 bases). This CDR3 has 13 amino acids. Germline V CDR1 and CDR2: SQVTM, ANQGSEA. Trimming cost V 5 bases and J 8 bases, with 18 bases left between them. The chain's CDR3 is CSVPGWGVKGYTF. Written as DNA, the CDR3 is TGCAGCGTTCCTGGGTGGGGGGTAAAGGGCTACACCTTC. Using reference TRBV29-1 and TRBJ1-2 for the parts outside the CDR3, the full variable domain is SAVISQKPSRDICQRGTSLTIQCQVDSQVTMMFWYRQQPGQSLTLIATANQGSEATYESGFVIDKFPISRPNLTFSTLTVSNMSPEDSSIYLCSVPGWGVKGYTFGSGTRLTVV.

The chain has TRBV21-1 and TRBJ2-7; the table gives TRBD2 as D, unverified against the DNA. TRBV21-1 is assigned pseudogene status. This CDR3 is built from 14 residues. CDR3 residues: CASSKEAGAYEQYF. For the CDR3, the DNA is TGTGCCAGCAGCAAAGAAGCGGGAGCCTACGAGCAGTACTTC.

This clone was observed many times. CDR3 amino acids: CASSLAASGRRYNEQFF. CDR3 sequence (DNA): TGTGCCAGCAGCTTAGCCGCTAGCGGGAGGAGGTACAATGAGCAGTTCTTC. V gene TRBV11-2 combines with J gene TRBJ2-1, with 11 bases fitting TRBD2. This CDR3 has 17 amino acids. V gave up 1 base and J gave up 4 bases; unmatched junction bases: 6. Looked up from germline, CDR1 is SGHAT and CDR2 is FQNNGV.

The chain carries TRBV7-9 and TRBJ1-1; D unclear. Germline-derived CDR1 and CDR2 are SEHNR and FQNEAQ (reference sequence). The CDR3 length is 13 residues. Deletions cut 5 bases from V and 11 bases from J, with 18 bases between. CDR3: CASSASSPLEAFF. CDR3 nucleotides: TGTGCCAGCAGCGCCTCTAGCCCGCTGGAGGCTTTCTTT.

The V gene is TRBV3-1 (or the pseudogene TRBV3-2), the J gene TRBJ2-2; 10 bases agree with TRBD2. The CDR3 consists of 18 residues. V shed 2 bases, J shed 5 bases, and the junction held 11 bases outside the gene matches. CDR1 is LGHDT, CDR2 YNNKEL, per germline (reference sequence). In DNA, the CDR3 is TGTGCCAGCAGCCAATTACGCTCACTAGCGGGACAAACCGGGGAGCTGTTTTTT. Translating gives CASSQLRSLAGQTGELFF.

This clone was recorded a few times. CDR3: CASSHGQGSGYTF. DNA of the CDR3: TGTGCCAGCAGCCACGGACAGGGTTCTGGCTACACCTTC. The rearrangement links TRBV3-1 (or the pseudogene TRBV3-2) to TRBJ1-2; 8 bases agree with TRBD1. Losses at the gene ends were 3 bases for V and 7 bases for J; bases not matched to a gene: 4. Germline-derived CDR1 and CDR2 are LGHDT and YNNKEL (reference sequence). The CDR3 is made up of 13 amino acids.

The rearrangement joins TRBV21-1 to TRBJ1-5; TRBD1 is the table's D call and was not checked against the DNA. TRBV21-1 is listed as a pseudogene. The CDR3 loop spans 14 amino acids. The CDR3 loop reads CARRHYGHNQPQHF. DNA for the CDR3: TGTGCCAGAAGACATTACGGACACAATCAGCCCCAGCATTTT.

The V call is TRBV5-6, the J call TRBJ1-1, with 7 bases identical to TRBD1. V lost 0 bases, J lost 3 bases, and 14 bases stayed unmatched. This CDR3 has 18 amino acids. Germline V gives CDR1 SGHDT, CDR2 YYEEEE. The CDR3 protein is CASSLAPYRGYRDTEAFF. DNA for the CDR3: TGTGCCAGCAGCTTGGCCCCTTACAGGGGATATAGGGACACTGAAGCTTTCTTT. The full variable domain, in which reference TRBV5-6 and TRBJ1-1 provide the parts outside the CDR3, is DAGVTQSPTHLIKTRGQQVTLRCSPKSGHDTVSWYQQALGQGPQFIFQYYEEEERQRGNFPDRFSGHQFPNYSSELNVNALLLGDSALYLCASSLAPYRGYRDTEAFFGQGTRLTVV.

The gene calls are TRBV12-5 and TRBJ2-3; 9 bases are shared with TRBD2. CDR3 length equals 15 residues. The V segment lost 7 bases and the J segment 5 bases; nucleotides outside the gene matches: 10. Germline V gene data show CDR1 as LGHNT and CDR2 as FRNRAP. Here the CDR3 DNA reads TGTGCTAGTGCTCCCACTAGCGGGTATGGAGATACGCAGTATTTT. Protein: CASAPTSGYGDTQYF.

The chain carries TRBV11-2 and TRBJ1-2; no firm D call. Trimming pared 1 base from V and 4 bases from J, leaving 7 bases between. The length of the CDR3 is 13 residues. Germline CDR1 and CDR2: SGHAT and FQNNGV. CDR3 DNA: TGTGCCAGCAGCTTAGGAGGGATCTATGGCTACACCTTC. Translated, it gives CASSLGGIYGYTF.

This chain uses TRBV10-3 with TRBJ2-1; 7 bases align to TRBD1. Losses at the gene ends were 6 bases for V and 9 bases for J; bases not matched to a gene: 8. The germline gives CDR1 ENHRY, CDR2 SYGVKD. This CDR3 contains 13 residues. As DNA, the CDR3 is TGTGCCATCAGGCCGGACAGGTATGGTGAGCAGTTCTTC. Its translation: CAIRPDRYGEQFF.

This chain uses TRBV6-1 with TRBJ1-2, with no clear D. Germline CDR1 reads MNHNS; CDR2 reads SASEGT. V was clipped by 2 bases and J by 8 bases, with 9 bases between them. The CDR3 extends over 12 amino acids. The CDR3 region is CASSETSWGYTF. In nucleotides, the CDR3 is TGTGCCAGCAGTGAAACAAGTTGGGGCTACACCTTC.

The gene calls are TRBV2 and TRBJ1-2; D might be TRBD1 (6 bases). The V end was cut by 7 bases, the J end by 8 bases, with 17 bases between. Germline V CDR1 and CDR2: SNHLY, FYNNEI. There are 13 residues in the CDR3. The CDR3 loop is CASTAQGYGGYTF. CDR3 DNA sequence: TGTGCCAGCACCGCACAGGGCTATGGGGGCTACACCTTC.

The chain is built from TRBV7-9 and TRBJ1-4, with D perhaps TRBD1 (6 bases). The CDR3 spans 14 residues. Germline V gives CDR1 SEHNR, CDR2 FQNEAQ (reference sequence). The V gene lost 8 bases and the J gene lost 8 bases, with 18 bases spanning the gap. The CDR3 DNA is TGTGCCAGCCAGGGGCAGGGTGTCTCAGAAAAACTGTTTTTT. Its translation: CASQGQGVSEKLFF.

In this sample, this clone turned up a few times. The chain is built from TRBV7-2 and TRBJ2-7; D is undetermined. Per the germline V gene, CDR1 is SGHTA and CDR2 is FQGNSA. V was trimmed by 5 bases and J by 1 base, leaving 6 bases between them. This CDR3 has 12 residues. For the CDR3, the DNA is TGTGCCAGCAGCCCTACTTCCTACGAGCAGTACTTC. It codes for CASSPTSYEQYF.

The chain combines TRBV6-6 with TRBJ2-3, with 9 bases that match TRBD2. The germline gives CDR1 MNHNY, CDR2 SVGAGI (reference sequence). This CDR3 has 15 amino acids. Germline trimming cut 4 bases from V and 7 bases from J; bases unmatched to any gene: 9. This CDR3 reads CASSSGAGGQNTQYF. CDR3 in DNA: TGTGCCAGCAGTTCCGGGGCGGGAGGGCAAAATACGCAGTATTTT.

V is TRBV6-2 or TRBV6-3 and J is TRBJ2-1, with TRBD1 matching 8 bases. The CDR3 extends over 15 amino acids. Germline assignment: CDR1 MNHEY and CDR2 SVGEGT. V shed 6 bases, J shed 3 bases, and the junction held 7 bases outside the gene matches. As DNA, the CDR3 is TGTGCCAGCAGCCCCTTTGGGACAGGCTACAATGAGCAGTTCTTC. Translation gives CASSPFGTGYNEQFF.

This clone has more than one count but fewer than ten. The rearrangement uses TRBV2 and TRBJ2-7; 7 bases align to TRBD2. The CDR3 spans 13 residues. V gave up 3 bases and J gave up 6 bases; unmatched junction bases: 5. Per the germline V gene, CDR1 is SNHLY and CDR2 is FYNNEI. Here the CDR3 DNA reads TGTGCCAGCAGTGATTGGGAGGGCGCCGAGCAGTACTTC. It is translated as CASSDWEGAEQYF.

The CDR3 protein is CASKPDRRNTEAFF. In nucleotides, the CDR3 is TGTGCCAGCAAGCCGGACAGGAGGAACACTGAAGCTTTCTTT. This chain connects TRBV28 to TRBJ1-1; TRBD1 agrees at 7 bases. V lost 7 bases, J lost 1 base, and 6 bases stayed unmatched. The CDR3 extends over 14 amino acids. Germline V gene lookup returns CDR1 MDHEN and CDR2 SYDVKM. The full variable domain, with the rest looked up from reference TRBV28 and TRBJ1-1, is DVKVTQSSRYLVKRTGEKVFLECVQDMDHENMFWYRQDPGLGLRLIYFSYDVKMKEKGDIPEGYSVSREKKERFSLILESASTNQTSMYLCASKPDRRNTEAFFGQGTRLTVV.

The chain couples TRBV28 to TRBJ1-1, with D possibly matching TRBD1 (5 bases). The V end was cut by 4 bases, the J end by 1 base, with 10 bases between. Germline-derived CDR1 and CDR2 are MDHEN and SYDVKM. This CDR3 has 14 amino acids. This CDR3 reads CASSSPQANTEAFF. CDR3 bases: TGTGCCAGCAGTTCACCACAGGCGAACACTGAAGCTTTCTTT.

This chain joins TRBV29-1 and TRBJ2-6; 9 nucleotides align to TRBD1. V lost 7 bases and J lost 4; bases outside the gene matches: 14. Germline V lookup: CDR1 SQVTM, CDR2 ANQGSEA. The CDR3 covers 17 residues. CDR3 loop: CSATHQGQGSGANVLTF. The CDR3 DNA reads as TGCAGCGCAACCCATCAGGGACAGGGATCCGGGGCCAACGTCCTGACTTTC.

This clone was counted once. The CDR3 here is CASRIQGGGTEAFF. The CDR3 coding sequence is TGTGCCAGCAGGATACAGGGTGGGGGCACTGAAGCTTTCTTT. The V gene is TRBV27, the J gene TRBJ1-1; TRBD1 might be the D (6 bases). Germline-derived CDR1 and CDR2 are MNHEY and SMNVEV (reference sequence). The ends were cut back, 6 bases at V and 4 bases at J, with 15 bases in the middle. The CDR3 extends over 14 amino acids.